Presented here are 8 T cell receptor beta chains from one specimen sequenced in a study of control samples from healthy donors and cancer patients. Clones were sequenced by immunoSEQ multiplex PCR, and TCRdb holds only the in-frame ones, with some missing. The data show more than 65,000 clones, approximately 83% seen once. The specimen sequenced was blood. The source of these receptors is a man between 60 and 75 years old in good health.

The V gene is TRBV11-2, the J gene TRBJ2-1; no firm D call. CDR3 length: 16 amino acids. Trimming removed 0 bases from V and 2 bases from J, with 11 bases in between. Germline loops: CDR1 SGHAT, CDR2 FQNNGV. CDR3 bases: TGTGCCAGCAGCTTAGACACACGGAGTGCCTACAATGAGCAGTTCTTC. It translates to CASSLDTRSAYNEQFF.

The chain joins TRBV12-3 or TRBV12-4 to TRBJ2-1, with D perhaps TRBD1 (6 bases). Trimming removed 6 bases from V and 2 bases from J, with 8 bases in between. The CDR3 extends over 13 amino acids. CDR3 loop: CASRQGTYNEQFF. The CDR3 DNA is TGTGCCAGCAGGCAGGGGACCTACAATGAGCAGTTCTTC.

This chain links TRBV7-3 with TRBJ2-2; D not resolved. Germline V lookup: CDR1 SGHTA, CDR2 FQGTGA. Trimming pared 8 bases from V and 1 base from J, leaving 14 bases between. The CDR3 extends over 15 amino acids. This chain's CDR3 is CASGPTLMNTGELFF. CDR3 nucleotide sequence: TGTGCCAGCGGACCGACGCTTATGAACACCGGGGAGCTGTTTTTT.

The CDR3 spells CASSLDSSTDTQYF. DNA of the CDR3: TGCGCCAGCAGCTTGGACAGCAGCACAGATACGCAGTATTTT. The rearrangement joins TRBV5-1 to TRBJ2-3, with D uncertain. CDR3 length: 14 amino acids. V lost 0 bases and J 0 bases, leaving 5 bases between the germline ends. CDR1 SGHRS and CDR2 YFSETQ come from the germline V gene.

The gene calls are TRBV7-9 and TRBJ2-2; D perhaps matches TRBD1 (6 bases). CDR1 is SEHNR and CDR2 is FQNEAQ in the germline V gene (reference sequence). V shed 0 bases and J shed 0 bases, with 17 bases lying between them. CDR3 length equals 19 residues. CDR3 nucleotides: TGTGCCAGCAGCTTAGCTGGACAGATATCGTTGACGAACACCGGGGAGCTGTTTTTT. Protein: CASSLAGQISLTNTGELFF.

The CDR3 reads CASRTDGNTGELFF. The CDR3 DNA follows: TGTGCCAGTCGAACGGACGGGAACACCGGGGAGCTGTTTTTT. The chain links TRBV28 to TRBJ2-2; the D is unclear. Germline-derived CDR1 and CDR2 are MDHEN and SYDVKM. The CDR3 length is 14 residues. V dropped 9 bases and J dropped 1 base, with 12 bases sitting between them.

CDR3 protein: CAWSVGPGQETQYF. CDR3 nucleotide sequence: TGTGCCTGGAGTGTGGGGCCGGGTCAAGAGACCCAGTACTTC. The V and J genes are TRBV30 and TRBJ2-5, with D possibly TRBD1 on 5 matching bases. This CDR3 spans 14 amino acids. Germline CDR1 is GTSNPN and CDR2 is SVGIG (reference sequence). Trimming took 0 bases from V and 2 from J, leaving 10 bases between them.

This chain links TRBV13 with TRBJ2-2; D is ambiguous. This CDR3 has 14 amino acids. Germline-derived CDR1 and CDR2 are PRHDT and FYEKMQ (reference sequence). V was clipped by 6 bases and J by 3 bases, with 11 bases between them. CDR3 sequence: CASRSTKDTGELFF. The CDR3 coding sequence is TGTGCCAGCAGGAGTACCAAGGACACCGGGGAGCTGTTTTTT.